The 26 T cell receptor beta chains below come from one sample, sequenced in a study of T cells in Graves' hyperthyroidism and ophthalmopathy. Amplification of TCR beta CDR3 regions was performed using RNA transcripts as template. Primed by the HTBI set, a first-round RT-PCR was run on the TCR CDR3. A single record per CDR3 protein comes from TCRdb applying MiXCR to the multiplex PCR reads. The sample has 690,000 or so distinct CDR3 sequences; around 20% are singletons. What was sequenced was blood. These receptors were obtained from a woman between 45 and 65 years old with Graves' hyperthyroidism that later progressed to Graves' ophthalmopathy.

The chain recombines TRBV2 with TRBJ2-3, with TRBD2 matching 13 bases. Unmatched junction bases numbered 9, after V lost 5 bases and J lost 7 bases. The CDR3 runs 16 residues. CDR1 is SNHLY, CDR2 FYNNEI, per germline. In DNA, the CDR3 is TGTGCCAGCAGTTCCGGACTAGCGGGGGAGCTACATACGCAGTATTTT. Amino acid sequence: CASSSGLAGELHTQYF.

This clonotype has a handful of counts. The CDR3 loop is CASSVATGLGGYGYTF. The CDR3 nucleotides read TGTGCCAGCAGCGTAGCAACCGGCCTCGGCGGCTATGGCTACACCTTC. The rearrangement uses TRBV9 and TRBJ1-2; no definite D call. Germline-derived CDR1 and CDR2 are SGDLS and YYNGEE. The CDR3 covers 16 residues. The ends were cut back, 0 bases at V and 4 bases at J, with 16 bases in the middle.

The chain couples TRBV2 to TRBJ1-5, with a weak D call TRBD1 (6 bases). CDR1 is SNHLY, CDR2 FYNNEI, per germline. V lost 2 bases, J lost 7 bases, and 9 bases lay in between. The CDR3 covers 13 residues. The DNA for the CDR3 is TGTGCCAGCAGTGAAATTGGGGGCCAGCCCCAGCATTTT. Its protein product is CASSEIGGQPQHF.

This clonotype was counted only a few times. This sequence joins TRBV7-9 and TRBJ1-2, with 9 bases matching TRBD1. Looked up from germline, CDR1 is SEHNR and CDR2 is FQNEAQ (reference sequence). The CDR3 sequence is 13 residues long. J was trimmed by 3 bases and V by 11 bases; bases with no gene match: 7. The CDR3 nucleotides are TGTGCCTCGGGGGGACAGGGATACTATGGCTACACCTTC. Protein sequence: CASGGQGYYGYTF.

This sequence joins TRBV19 and TRBJ2-3; D gene unclear. Germline V lookup: CDR1 LNHDA, CDR2 SQIVND (reference sequence). The CDR3 contains 15 residues. The V end lost 7 bases, the J end lost 1 base, and 15 bases lay between the germline ends. The CDR3 here is CASNQRRLGTDTQYF. CDR3 in DNA: TGTGCCAGTAACCAACGTCGGTTAGGCACAGATACGCAGTATTTT.

The chain couples TRBV12-3 or TRBV12-4 to TRBJ2-4; TRBD1 aligns across 8 bases. The CDR3 runs to 15 residues. V shed 6 bases, J shed 8 bases, and the junction held 12 bases outside the gene matches. The CDR3 region has the DNA TGTGCCAGCAGCCTCCAGGGGGCGTTGGAGGACATTCAGTACTTC. Translated: CASSLQGALEDIQYF.

This clonotype was counted many times. V and J are TRBV3-1 and TRBJ2-3; possible D gene TRBD2, 5 bases. Trimming took 1 base from V and 2 from J, leaving 13 bases between them. The CDR3 is 16 residues long. Germline CDR1 LGHDT, CDR2 YNNKEL (reference sequence). CDR3: CASSQGGADPTDTQYF. The DNA for the CDR3 is TGTGCCAGCAGCCAAGGAGGAGCGGACCCCACAGATACGCAGTATTTT.

This clonotype was recorded many times. The V call is TRBV5-5, the J call TRBJ2-7; 7 bases are shared with TRBD1. Germline CDR1 and CDR2: SGHKS and YYEKEE (reference sequence). The CDR3 sequence is 15 residues long. J lost 0 bases, V lost 3 bases, and 6 bases had no gene match. The CDR3 sequence: CASSSVGTDSYEQYF. Written as DNA, the CDR3 is TGTGCCAGCAGCTCTGTCGGGACAGACTCCTACGAGCAGTACTTC. The complete variable domain, with remaining parts taken from reference TRBV5-5 and TRBJ2-7, reads DAGVTQSPTHLIKTRGQQVTLRCSPISGHKSVSWYQQVLGQGPQFIFQYYEKEERGRGNFPDRFSARQFPNYSSELNVNALLLGDSALYLCASSSVGTDSYEQYFGPGTRLTVT.

This clonotype came up a few times. The V and J genes are TRBV7-9 and TRBJ1-3; no firm D call. The V and J ends lost 4 bases and 3 bases respectively, with 10 bases between them. Germline CDR1 SEHNR, CDR2 FQNEAQ (reference sequence). The CDR3 is 14 amino acids. This chain's CDR3 is CASSSTGFGNTIYF. CDR3 DNA: TGTGCCAGCAGCTCGACGGGTTTTGGAAACACCATATATTTT.

The rearrangement joins TRBV4-1 to TRBJ1-1; D is ambiguous. Germline V lookup: CDR1 MGHRA, CDR2 YSYEKL. The CDR3 has 15 residues. Between the trimmed V and J ends, which lost 2 bases and 6 bases, there was a span of 16 bases. The CDR3 loop is CASSQLSALGAEAFF. The CDR3 DNA follows: TGCGCCAGCAGCCAACTCTCGGCCCTCGGGGCTGAAGCTTTCTTT.

The V gene is TRBV13, the J gene TRBJ2-3, with D possibly being TRBD1 (5 bases). Germline-derived CDR1 and CDR2 are PRHDT and FYEKMQ (reference sequence). Trimming stripped 1 base from V and 0 bases from J, with 11 bases between. The length of the CDR3 is 16 residues. CDR3 loop: CASSLVSAGSTDTQYF. The CDR3 region has the DNA TGTGCCAGCAGCTTAGTATCGGCAGGGAGCACAGATACGCAGTATTTT.

This clonotype appeared many times. V and J are TRBV2 and TRBJ2-2; 8 nucleotides line up with TRBD2. Trimming cost V 6 bases and J 2 bases; bases outside gene matches: 5. This CDR3 is built from 15 residues. Germline loops: CDR1 SNHLY, CDR2 FYNNEI. CDR3 DNA sequence: TGTGCCAGCAGCCGAGCGGGGGTCAACACCGGGGAGCTGTTTTTT. The encoded protein is CASSRAGVNTGELFF.

This clonotype occurred a few times. This CDR3 is CAISADREVYNSPLHF. In DNA, the CDR3 is TGTGCCATCAGTGCGGACAGGGAGGTCTATAATTCACCCCTCCACTTT. The chain carries TRBV10-3 and TRBJ1-6; 8 bases align to TRBD1. CDR3 length: 16 amino acids. Looked up from germline, CDR1 is ENHRY and CDR2 is SYGVKD. The V segment lost 4 bases and the J segment 3 bases; nucleotides outside the gene matches: 5.

This clonotype was counted ten times or more. This chain uses TRBV6-1 with TRBJ1-1; TRBD1 is a possible D gene (5 bases). Germline CDR1 reads MNHNS; CDR2 reads SASEGT. The length of the CDR3 is 14 residues. V gave up 3 bases and J gave up 1 base, with 9 bases separating them. CDR3 bases: TGTGCCAGCAGTGAGGGACCGGCGAACACTGAAGCTTTCTTT. Translation: CASSEGPANTEAFF.

This clonotype appeared many times. The genes are TRBV7-6 and TRBJ1-1; 7 bases are a match to TRBD1. The V and J ends lost 5 bases and 1 base, in that order; junction bases with no gene match: 7. The CDR3 contains 15 residues. Germline V gene lookup returns CDR1 SGHVS and CDR2 FNYEAQ. The CDR3 sequence is CASSLRQGPNTEAFF. The CDR3, as DNA: TGTGCCAGCAGCCTGAGACAGGGACCGAACACTGAAGCTTTCTTT.

This clonotype has a handful of counts. A junction end diverges from the germline sequence, so it may reflect a read error. This chain uses TRBV7-2 with TRBJ1-5; D is unresolved. The CDR3 is made up of 15 amino acids. The germline V gene encodes CDR1 SGHTA and CDR2 FQGNSA. CDR3: CASSLSGTGKQPQHF. The DNA for the CDR3 is TGTGCCAGCAGCTTGAGTGGCACGGGCAAACAGCCCCAGCATTTT. The full variable domain, with the rest looked up from reference TRBV7-2 and TRBJ1-5, is GAGVSQSPSNKVTEKGKDVELRCDPISGHTALYWYRQSLGQGLEFLIYFQGNSAPDKSGLPSDRFSAERTGGSVSTLTIQRTQQEDSAVYLCASSLSGTGKQPQHFGDGTRLSIL.

The chain uses TRBV12-3 or TRBV12-4 and TRBJ2-7, with D tentatively TRBD1 (5 bases). V shed 6 bases and J shed 3 bases, with 18 bases lying between them. The CDR3 is 15 amino acids. The CDR3 loop reads CASSRPAARGYEQYF. The CDR3 DNA follows: TGTGCCAGCAGCCGCCCGGCAGCTAGGGGCTACGAGCAGTACTTC.

This chain joins TRBV5-1 and TRBJ1-2; possibly TRBD1 for D (6 bases). The CDR3 length is 15 residues. Germline assignment: CDR1 SGHRS and CDR2 YFSETQ. V shed 4 bases and J shed 2 bases, with 15 bases lying between them. The chain's CDR3 is CASSPDRQSNYGYTF. The CDR3 bases are TGCGCCAGCAGCCCAGACAGGCAATCCAACTATGGCTACACCTTC. The whole variable domain, filled in from reference TRBV5-1 and TRBJ1-2, reads KAGVTQTPRYLIKTRGQQVTLSCSPISGHRSVSWYQQTPGQGLQFLFEYFSETQRNKGNFPGRFSGRQFSNSRSEMNVSTLELGDSALYLCASSPDRQSNYGYTFGSGTRLTVV.

This clonotype was seen more than once but under ten times. This sequence joins TRBV7-2 and TRBJ1-1, with 8 bases fitting TRBD1. The V segment lost 4 bases and the J segment 4 bases; nucleotides outside the gene matches: 8. The CDR3 length is 15 residues. CDR1 is SGHTA and CDR2 is FQGNSA in the germline V gene. The chain's CDR3 is CASSSSGGASTEAFF. The CDR3, as DNA: TGTGCCAGCAGCTCCTCAGGGGGCGCGTCCACTGAAGCTTTCTTT.

A few counts support this clonotype. V gene TRBV19 combines with J gene TRBJ2-3; 9 bases match TRBD2. The CDR3 length is 15 residues. V lost 5 bases, J lost 4 bases, and 7 bases stayed unmatched. Germline V gene lookup returns CDR1 LNHDA and CDR2 SQIVND (reference sequence). CDR3 DNA sequence: TGTGCCAGTAGTCCCAGCGGGGGGCGGTCAGATACGCAGTATTTT. Its protein is CASSPSGGRSDTQYF.

This clonotype came up many times. In DNA form, the CDR3 reads TGTGCCTGGAGGGGGAAGAGCTCTGGGGCCAACGTCCTGACTTTC. Translating gives CAWRGKSSGANVLTF. V gene TRBV30 combines with J gene TRBJ2-6; D unresolved. The germline V gene encodes CDR1 GTSNPN and CDR2 SVGIG (reference sequence). The germline V and J ends were trimmed by 3 bases and 0 bases, with 9 bases remaining between them. This CDR3 has 15 residues.

A single count supports this clonotype. CDR3 region: CASKSPGAPNEKLFF. For the CDR3, the DNA is TGTGCCAGTAAATCGCCGGGGGCACCTAATGAAAAACTGTTTTTT. This chain connects TRBV19 to TRBJ1-4, with D perhaps matching TRBD1 (6 bases). This CDR3 has 15 amino acids. Trimming removed 7 bases at V and 3 bases at J, with 15 bases between. Germline V CDR1 and CDR2: LNHDA, SQIVND (reference sequence).

The J gene is TRBJ2-5, the V gene TRBV6-1, with D possibly being TRBD1 (5 bases). This CDR3 spans 16 amino acids. The V and J ends lost 5 bases and 4 bases respectively, with 20 bases between them. Looked up from germline, CDR1 is MNHNS and CDR2 is SASEGT. In nucleotides, the CDR3 is TGTGCCAGCAGTTCAGCTAAATGGGGCATAGGAGAGACCCAGTACTTC. Translation gives CASSSAKWGIGETQYF.

This clonotype was seen at least ten times. The chain is built from TRBV3-1 and TRBJ2-7; the D is unclear. This CDR3 contains 13 residues. Germline assignment: CDR1 LGHDT and CDR2 YNNKEL (reference sequence). V was cut by 5 bases and J by 4 bases, with 12 bases left in between. In DNA, the CDR3 is TGTGCCAGCAGCGCTTTTCTTGGGTACGAGCAGTACTTC. It translates to CASSAFLGYEQYF.

This clonotype turned up a few times. The chain joins TRBV20-1 to TRBJ2-1, with D perhaps matching TRBD1 (6 bases). Between the trimmed V and J ends, which lost 2 bases and 6 bases, there was a span of 17 bases. The CDR3 covers 15 residues. Germline V CDR1 and CDR2: DFQATT, SNEGSKA (reference sequence). This CDR3 is CSARPIRGVGNEQFF. CDR3 nucleotide sequence: TGCAGTGCTAGACCCATCAGGGGAGTCGGCAATGAGCAGTTCTTC.

This clonotype has just a few counts. The J gene is TRBJ2-4, the V gene TRBV20-1, with 9 bases aligning to TRBD2. CDR1 is DFQATT and CDR2 is SNEGSKA in the germline V gene (reference sequence). V was clipped by 6 bases and J by 8 bases; unmatched bases: 17. CDR3 length equals 16 residues. CDR3 residues: CSAQRLAGAMIDIQYF. For the CDR3, the DNA is TGCAGTGCGCAGCGATTAGCGGGGGCAATGATTGACATTCAGTACTTC.